The source of this T cell receptor beta chain is a study of PD-1 and CTLA-4 blockade in melanoma (dated by TCRdb to the early 2020s). In the study overall: The study compared how PD-1 blockade and CTLA-4 blockade affected the melanoma-reactive CD8 T cell response in patients with melanoma.

After removal of 0 bases from V and 6 bases from J, the junction retains 7 bases not matched to a gene. The CDR3 sequence holds 17 residues, the cysteine and phenylalanine included. The sequence is cut down to CDR3 DNA, 51 bases in frame from base 1. Via the germline V gene, CDR1 is MGHRA and CDR2 YSYEKL. The library came from the immunoSEQ multiplex PCR assay. TCRdb limited this immuneACCESS table to in-frame rearrangements with V and J called. A share of clones is missing; checked studies link under half to unresolved V genes, and the rest is unexplained. This sample gives 31,000 or so clones in total; 88% of them show up just once. Around 5.8% of the sample goes to the ten largest clones. A remark on this clone: Its antigen remains undetermined. Per-base qualities were not stored, and no clone one base away is much larger.

The rearranged chain carries TRBV4-1 and TRBJ2-1; 11 of the junction bases match TRBD2. The source material was CD8+ T cells from peripheral blood, sampled from a patient given anti-PD-1 treatment. The source is a human donor with melanoma. Here is the DNA: TGCGCCAGCAGCCAAGATGCTGTTAGCGGGGGGGCCAATGAGCAGTTCTTC. Its protein product is CASSQDAVSGGANEQFF.